This TCR beta chain was retrieved from a study of blood T cell repertoires in COVID-19. About the research overall: Samples came from the United States, Italy and Spain, spanning acute and convalescent COVID-19. PBMCs, B-cell-depleted T cells, or T cells provided the cDNA or gDNA that made up the material.

Per the original methods: The authors estimated nucleated cell counts from reference gene primer amplification. Profiling relied on immunoSEQ multiplex PCR, and the TCRdb table lists in-frame clones only, not all of them. The V and J calls and the clone size are those of that table, but D and trimming were determined from the DNA. The sample has about 64,000 clones, approximately 90% seen once; the top ten hold roughly 3.2%. The specimen sequenced was peripheral blood. The receptor was isolated from a man aged 45-65 years with active COVID-19.

CDR3 nucleotides: TGTGCCACCAGCGCGGACAGTCATAGCAATCAGCCCCAGCATTTT. It specifies CATSADSHSNQPQHF. This chain uses TRBV15 with TRBJ1-5, with a possible D match to TRBD1 (6 bases). The germline V gene encodes CDR1 LNHNV and CDR2 YYDKDF (reference sequence). V lost 5 bases to trimming and J lost 0 bases, with 11 bases between them. This CDR3 is built from 15 residues.